This is a list of T cell receptor beta chains from one sample in a study of blood T cells in healthy people across ages. TCRdb itself ran the 5' RACE reads through MiXCR, one entry per CDR3 protein. The sample records roughly 2 million distinct CDR3 sequences, less than 50% being singletons. Material: blood. The receptors stem from a woman aged 40 to 50 in good health. CDR3s include the opening cysteine and the closing phenylalanine or tryptophan. The order of the fields is D gene, J gene, clone size, V gene, CDR3 protein, CDR3 DNA. D genes are given only for firm matches. Size tells how often a clone was seen (once, few, many) or the class of an expanded clone, and some rows leave it out.

>.|TRBJ2-5|.|TRBV7-2
CASSRYSRGVETQYF
TGTGCCAGCAGCCGCTACTCCCGAGGGGTGGAGACCCAGTACTTC
>.|TRBJ2-5|.|TRBV5-1
CASSIGVRETQYF
TGCGCCAGCAGCATAGGGGTCCGGGAGACCCAGTACTTC
>.|TRBJ2-7|.|TRBV6-1
CASLGQGTNEQYF
TGTGCCAGCCTGGGGCAGGGTACGAACGAGCAGTACTTC
>.|TRBJ1-1|.|TRBV5-6
CASSFWTVQATEAFF
TGTGCCAGCAGCTTCTGGACAGTCCAGGCCACTGAAGCTTTCTTT
>.|TRBJ2-7|.|TRBV27
CASSQYPIGEDHYEQYF
TGTGCCAGCAGTCAATACCCAATAGGGGAAGACCACTACGAGCAGTACTTC
>.|TRBJ1-6|few|TRBV28
CASSFADPNNSPLHF
TGTGCCAGCAGTTTTGCGGACCCCAATAATTCACCCCTCCACTTT
>.|TRBJ2-3|.|TRBV29-1
CSAMTGRGTDTQYF
TGCAGCGCCATGACAGGGAGGGGGACAGATACGCAGTATTTT
>TRBD1|TRBJ2-7|many|TRBV20-1
CSAPGTGNSGQYF
TGCAGTGCTCCCGGGACAGGGAATTCTGGGCAGTACTTC
>.|TRBJ1-4|.|TRBV4-3
CASSRLMREEGGKLFF
TGCGCCAGCAGCCGCCTGATGCGGGAGGAGGGGGGAAAACTGTTTTTT
>TRBD1|TRBJ2-5|.|TRBV24-1
CATSDTPGQTFQETQYF
TGTGCCACCAGTGATACTCCGGGACAGACTTTTCAAGAGACCCAGTACTTC
>TRBD1|TRBJ2-7|few|TRBV7-9
CASSSDRRQGEQYF
TGTGCCAGCAGCTCGGACAGGCGACAAGGCGAGCAGTACTTC
>.|TRBJ1-1|few|TRBV15
CATSLRGGVRGTEAFF
TGTGCCACCAGCCTCCGAGGGGGGGTTAGGGGTACTGAAGCTTTCTTT
>.|TRBJ2-1|.|TRBV4-3
CASSQDLLSHYNEQFF
TGCGCCAGCAGCCAAGATCTCCTGTCCCACTACAATGAGCAGTTCTTC
>.|TRBJ2-5|.|TRBV27
CASRGFAVVGTQYF
TGTGCCAGCAGAGGGTTTGCGGTTGTCGGGACCCAGTACTTC
>.|TRBJ2-1|.|TRBV7-7
CASSLSTGTSNEQFF
TGTGCTAGCAGCTTAAGCACAGGGACAAGCAATGAGCAGTTCTTC
>.|TRBJ2-7|few|TRBV14
CASMEGHSYEQYF
TGTGCCAGTATGGAGGGACACTCCTACGAGCAGTACTTC
>TRBD2|TRBJ2-4|.|TRBV5-6
CASSYRTSGDVKNIQYF
TGTGCCAGCAGCTACCGGACTAGCGGGGATGTCAAAAACATTCAGTACTTC
>.|TRBJ2-7|.|TRBV7-2
CASSQGGAYNEQYF
TGTGCCAGCAGCCAGGGGGGGGCCTACAATGAGCAGTACTTC
>TRBD2|TRBJ2-1|.|TRBV20-1
CSAKAGGLVNEQFF
TGCAGTGCAAAAGCGGGGGGGCTCGTGAATGAGCAGTTCTTC
>.|TRBJ2-3|.|TRBV28
CASSLPHPGSGGTDTQYF
TGTGCCAGCAGTTTACCGCACCCTGGTTCCGGAGGCACAGATACGCAGTATTTT
>.|TRBJ2-7|.|TRBV6-1
CASSEIFRTERSSYEQYF
TGTGCCAGCAGTGAGATCTTCCGGACCGAGCGTAGCTCCTACGAGCAGTACTTC
>.|TRBJ1-2|.|TRBV20-1
CSARDERLHGYTF
TGCAGTGCTAGAGATGAAAGGTTACATGGCTACACCTTC
>TRBD2|TRBJ2-1|once|TRBV6-5
CASSYSGLAGGRLHNEQFF
TGTGCCAGCAGTTACTCGGGACTAGCGGGGGGGCGTCTACACAATGAGCAGTTCTTC
>TRBD1|TRBJ1-6|.|TRBV6-5
CASGSRQGAAYNSPLHF
TGTGCCAGCGGTTCCCGACAGGGGGCCGCCTATAATTCACCCCTCCACTTT
>TRBD1|TRBJ2-5|.|TRBV5-6
CANSLAPGGETQYF
TGTGCCAACAGCTTGGCCCCAGGGGGAGAGACCCAGTACTTC
>.|TRBJ1-6|few|TRBV12-3/TRBV12-4
CASSLGQSSYNSPLHF
TGTGCCAGCAGTTTAGGGCAGAGCTCCTATAATTCACCCCTCCACTTT
>.|TRBJ2-1|few|TRBV7-8
CASSLVGQGARGVAFF
.
>.|TRBJ2-1|.|TRBV10-3
CAAYRALRGNEQFF
TGTGCCGCCTATCGGGCGCTCAGGGGAAATGAGCAGTTCTTC
>.|TRBJ2-1|.|TRBV18
CASSPVSGTNEQFF
TGTGCCAGCTCACCAGTTTCTGGGACCAATGAGCAGTTCTTC
>TRBD2|TRBJ2-5|.|TRBV10-3
CAISEERGLAGEETQYF
TGTGCCATCAGTGAGGAAAGGGGACTAGCGGGGGAAGAGACCCAGTACTTC
>TRBD2|TRBJ2-3|.|TRBV9
CASSPHIGRGGTDTQYF
TGTGCCAGCAGCCCACACATTGGGCGGGGGGGCACAGATACGCAGTATTTT
>.|TRBJ1-5|.|TRBV6-2/TRBV6-3
CASTPSRAPYSNQPQHF
TGTGCCAGCACACCCTCCCGGGCCCCTTATAGCAATCAGCCCCAGCATTTT
>.|TRBJ2-1|.|TRBV5-5
CASSLVFTDEQFF
TGTGCCAGCAGCTTGGTTTTTACGGATGAGCAGTTCTTC
>TRBD1|TRBJ2-3|.|TRBV6-5
CASSYQSEGAADTQYF
TGTGCCAGCAGTTACCAGAGCGAGGGGGCCGCAGATACGCAGTATTTT
>.|TRBJ2-3|.|TRBV7-8
CASSLPLGLRDTDTQYF
TGTGCCAGCAGCTTACCTCTCGGACTAAGGGACACAGATACGCAGTATTTT
>.|TRBJ2-1|.|TRBV6-2/TRBV6-3
CASMDGYNEQFF
TGTGCCAGCATGGACGGGTACAATGAGCAGTTCTTC
>TRBD1|TRBJ2-5|many|TRBV28
CASSLIRDRKYQETQYF
TGTGCCAGCAGTTTGATTAGGGACAGGAAGTACCAAGAGACCCAGTACTTC
>.|TRBJ1-6|.|TRBV6-2/TRBV6-3
CASSYRSREFLDSPLHF
TGTGCCAGCAGTTACAGAAGCAGAGAATTTTTGGATTCACCCCTCCACTTT
>TRBD1|TRBJ2-7|.|TRBV7-2
CASSTPTGCEQYF
TGTGCCAGCAGCACACCGACAGGGTGCGAGCAGTACTTC
>TRBD2|TRBJ2-1|.|TRBV4-2
CASSQGGEGNEQFF
TGTGCCAGCAGCCAAGGCGGGGAGGGCAATGAGCAGTTCTTC
>TRBD2|TRBJ2-7|.|TRBV20-1
CSARGGGTWLGEQYF
TGCAGTGCTAGAGGGGGAGGGACTTGGCTAGGTGAGCAGTACTTC
>.|TRBJ2-2|.|TRBV6-2/TRBV6-3
CASSYGRNTGELFF
TGTGCCAGCAGTTACGGGCGGAACACCGGGGAGCTGTTTTTT
>.|TRBJ1-2|.|TRBV29-1
CSVVRDLYGYTF
TGCAGCGTTGTCCGGGACTTGTATGGCTACACCTTC
>.|TRBJ2-3|few|TRBV20-1
CSAPNRQSLFDTQYF
TGCAGTGCCCCGAATAGACAGAGCCTTTTTGATACGCAGTATTTT
>.|TRBJ2-4|.|TRBV15
CATSRDEGNIQYF
TGTGCCACCAGCAGAGATGAGGGGAACATTCAGTACTTC
>TRBD1|TRBJ2-5|.|TRBV7-2
CASSLAFRTGINNEQYF
TGTGCCAGCAGCTTAGCGTTTCGGACAGGGATAAACAATGAGCAGTACTTC
>.|TRBJ2-5|.|TRBV7-8
CASSLELGGVGETQYF
TGTGCCAGCAGCTTAGAATTGGGCGGAGTGGGAGAGACCCAGTACTTC
>TRBD2|TRBJ2-3|once|TRBV4-1
CASSQASGTSSNTQYF
TGCGCCAGCAGCCAAGCTAGCGGAACCTCGTCGAATACGCAGTATTTT
>TRBD2|TRBJ2-5|.|TRBV6-6
CASSRERGAQETQYF
TGTGCCAGCAGTCGGGAGCGGGGGGCGCAAGAGACCCAGTACTTC
>.|TRBJ1-2|.|TRBV6-1
CASSERHLYGYTF
TGTGCCAGCAGTGAGCGTCACCTCTATGGCTACACCTTC
>.|TRBJ1-1|.|TRBV20-1
CSARDLGDAGEAFF
TGCAGTGCTAGAGATTTGGGAGACGCAGGTGAAGCTTTCTTT
>.|TRBJ2-7|once|TRBV9
CASSVDVDPSYEQYF
TGTGCCAGCAGCGTAGATGTAGACCCCTCCTACGAGCAGTACTTC
>.|TRBJ2-5|.|TRBV5-5
CASSFRVGLFQETQYF
TGTGCCAGCAGCTTTAGGGTGGGACTCTTCCAAGAGACCCAGTACTTC
>.|TRBJ1-2|.|TRBV2
CASPGGAVVDGYTF
TGTGCCAGCCCTGGGGGAGCCGTGGTGGATGGCTACACCTTC
>.|TRBJ1-1|.|TRBV5-1
CASSGQTDTEAFF
TGCGCCAGCAGCGGACAGACCGACACTGAAGCTTTCTTT
>.|TRBJ2-7|.|TRBV10-3
CATQGTSYEQYF
TGTGCCACCCAGGGGACTTCCTACGAGCAGTACTTC
>.|TRBJ2-1|few|TRBV27
CASRESNEQFF
TGTGCCAGCAGGGAAAGCAATGAGCAGTTCTTC